A single T cell receptor beta chain is shown here with its context. Clones were sequenced by immunoSEQ multiplex PCR, and TCRdb holds only the in-frame ones, with some missing. The table shows some 68,000 clones, with about 91% occurring only once. This specimen comes from a study of blood T cell repertoires in COVID-19. The V gene lost 1 base and the J gene lost 8 bases, with 11 bases spanning the gap. There are 13 residues in the CDR3. Germline CDR1 is LGHDT and CDR2 is YNNKEL (reference sequence). The source material was peripheral blood. This chain joins TRBV3-1 (or the pseudogene TRBV3-2) and TRBJ1-2; D gene uncertain. The receptor was derived from a man aged 50-60 years with active COVID-19. This CDR3 is CASSQASRNGYTF. For the CDR3, the DNA is TGTGCCAGCAGCCAAGCCAGCAGGAACGGCTACACCTTC.